This T cell receptor (beta chain) was recorded in a study of blood T cell repertoires in COVID-19. Overall study context: Sources were T cells, B-cell-depleted T cells, or PBMCs; the material itself was cDNA or gDNA.

Produced via immunoSEQ multiplex PCR; TCRdb's table is partial and in-frame only. The repertoire includes around 280,000 clones, around four fifths of them detected once, and less than 4.5% sits in the top ten. The TCR sequence derives from a woman aged 45 to 65 with active or convalescent COVID-19. Sequencing was performed on peripheral blood.

The CDR3 nucleotides read TGTGCCTGGGGTCAACCGGGACAGGGAGACACCATATATTTT. This sequence encodes CAWGQPGQGDTIYF. V gene TRBV30 combines with J gene TRBJ1-3; 9 nucleotides line up with TRBD1. J lost 8 bases, V lost 5 bases, and 10 bases had no gene match. Per germline, CDR1 GTSNPN and CDR2 SVGIG (reference sequence). The CDR3 sequence is 14 residues long.